The TCR beta chain under discussion was sequenced for a study of blood T cell repertoires in COVID-19. Overall study context: The cDNA or gDNA used as material had been derived from T cells, B-cell-depleted T cells, or PBMCs.

The CDR3 sequence is 13 residues long. The V end was cut by 2 bases, the J end by 4 bases, with 8 bases between. Germline CDR1 and CDR2: SGHTA and FQGNSA. Assay: immunoSEQ multiplex PCR; the TCRdb copy retains only in-frame clones and omits some. The top ten clones hold 4% to 5.5% of a sample with about 210,000 clones, about nine tenths of them seen once. This clonotype originated in a middle-aged woman with acute or convalescent COVID-19. The gene calls are TRBV7-2 and TRBJ1-2; D is unclear. The sequenced material came from peripheral blood. As DNA, the CDR3 is TGTGCCAGCAGCTTATACGGAGCCTATGGCTACACCTTC. Translation: CASSLYGAYGYTF.